These 23 T cell receptor beta chains originate from one sample sequenced in a study of T cells in Graves' hyperthyroidism and ophthalmopathy. Using RNA transcripts as the source, TCR beta CDR3 regions were amplified. First-round RT-PCR of the TCR CDR3 relied on the HTBI primer set. TCRdb re-derived calls from the multiplex PCR reads in MiXCR, one entry per CDR3 protein. Among approximately 620,000 distinct CDR3 sequences listed, approximately 16% were seen once. Sequenced: blood. Receptors were obtained from a woman aged 40-49 years with Graves' ophthalmopathy.

V is TRBV5-5 and J is TRBJ2-1, with 10 bases aligning to TRBD2. The germline CDR1 and CDR2 sequences are SGHKS and YYEKEE (reference sequence). The CDR3 runs to 16 residues. The ends lost 4 bases at V and 9 bases at J; junction bases unmatched: 13. CDR3 DNA: TGTGCCAGCAGCCCGTACCGTAGCGGGAGGCGGAGTGAGCAGTTCTTC. Translating it yields CASSPYRSGRRSEQFF.

The chain has TRBV7-9 and TRBJ2-3; D perhaps matches TRBD1 (6 bases). The V gene's germline CDR1 is SEHNR and CDR2 FQNEAQ (reference sequence). The CDR3 extends over 15 amino acids. The V and J ends lost 2 bases and 4 bases respectively, with 13 bases between them. The CDR3 coding sequence is TGTGCCAGCAGCTTAACAGGGATTCTCTCAGATACGCAGTATTTT. As protein: CASSLTGILSDTQYF.

The J gene is TRBJ2-1, the V gene TRBV5-4; TRBD2 is a possible D gene (6 bases). Germline CDR1 and CDR2: SGHNT and YYREEE (reference sequence). CDR3 length: 14 amino acids. Trimming shortened V by 7 bases and J by 3 bases, and 14 bases separated the two germline ends. The CDR3 region is CASGRELYYNEQFF. For the CDR3, the DNA is TGTGCCAGCGGACGGGAGCTATACTACAATGAGCAGTTCTTC.

This clonotype was found many times. V gene TRBV12-3 or TRBV12-4 combines with J gene TRBJ2-1; D remains ambiguous. The ends were cut back, 6 bases at V and 5 bases at J, with 11 bases in the middle. The CDR3 length is 13 residues. The CDR3 nucleotides read TGTGCCAGCAGGCCCCCTGTAGACAATGAGCAGTTCTTC. Translation: CASRPPVDNEQFF.

V gene TRBV6-2 or TRBV6-3 combines with J gene TRBJ2-3; D uncertain. Trimming shortened V by 10 bases and J by 2 bases, and 13 bases separated the two germline ends. Germline V lookup: CDR1 MNHEY, CDR2 SVGEGT. CDR3 size: 13 residues. CDR3 in DNA: TGTGCCACTTCTCGGACCGACACAGATACGCAGTATTTT. Translated, it gives CATSRTDTDTQYF.

This chain uses TRBV11-2 with TRBJ1-2; no reliable D call. V gave up 5 bases and J gave up 4 bases, with 14 bases separating them. Germline V CDR1 and CDR2: SGHAT, FQNNGV. The CDR3 has 14 amino acids. In DNA form, the CDR3 reads TGTGCCAGCAGCGGCAGCTCCAATTTCTATGGCTACACCTTC. Translating gives CASSGSSNFYGYTF.

As regards this clonotype: Germline and junction disagree at one end, which may indicate a read error. V gene TRBV5-1 combines with J gene TRBJ1-6, with D possibly being TRBD1 (6 bases). Germline assignment: CDR1 SGHRS and CDR2 YFSETQ. CDR3 length: 16 residues. The CDR3 nucleotides read TGCGCCGGCAGCTCTGACAGGAGCTCCTATAATTCACCCCTCCACTTT. Its protein product is CAGSSDRSSYNSPLHF.

This clonotype was observed a handful of times. This chain connects TRBV28 to TRBJ2-7; D unclear. This CDR3 contains 13 residues. Trimming took off 7 bases at V and 2 bases at J, with 12 bases between the two ends. Germline V gene sequence: CDR1 MDHEN, CDR2 SYDVKM. CDR3 bases: TGTGCCAGCACCCCTGGTGGGCCCTACGAGCAGTACTTC. This codes for CASTPGGPYEQYF.

A note on this clonotype: Since a much larger clone is just one base distant, this may be a read error. The chain combines TRBV29-1 with TRBJ2-1; D not certain. V shed 2 bases and J shed 0 bases, with 2 bases lying between them. The CDR3 length is 12 residues. CDR1 and CDR2 from the germline V gene are SQVTM and ANQGSEA. The CDR3 here is CSVESSYNEQFF. The CDR3 nucleotides are TGCAGCGTTGAAAGCTCCTACAATGAGCAGTTCTTC.

This chain uses TRBV24-1 with TRBJ2-1; 8 bases agree with TRBD2. The CDR3 covers 15 residues. CDR1 is KGHDR, CDR2 SFDVKD, per germline. V shed 3 bases, J shed 9 bases, and the junction held 9 bases outside the gene matches. For the CDR3, the DNA is TGTGCCACCAGTGATCAGGGACTAGGATATAGTGAGCAGTTCTTC. Amino acid sequence: CATSDQGLGYSEQFF.

This sequence joins TRBV6-2 or TRBV6-3 and TRBJ2-1, with 10 positions matching TRBD2. Per the germline V gene, CDR1 is MNHEY and CDR2 is SVGEGT. The CDR3 totals 19 residues. V gave up 4 bases and J gave up 0 bases; unmatched junction bases: 12. The CDR3 reads CASSFTIAGGLSSYNEQFF. CDR3 DNA sequence: TGTGCCAGCAGTTTTACAATAGCGGGGGGCCTCAGCTCCTACAATGAGCAGTTCTTC.

This clonotype was picked up many times. V is TRBV6-1 and J is TRBJ1-5, with no clear D. V was clipped by 5 bases and J by 3 bases, with 17 bases between them. This CDR3 spans 16 amino acids. Germline V gene sequence: CDR1 MNHNS, CDR2 SASEGT. CDR3 DNA: TGTGCCAGCAGTTCCAAGGACGGAGTATACAATCAGCCCCAGCATTTT. This encodes CASSSKDGVYNQPQHF.

This clonotype was detected many times. The chain joins TRBV28 to TRBJ1-1; 7 nucleotides line up with TRBD1. The length of the CDR3 is 14 residues. J lost 1 base, V lost 10 bases, and 9 bases had no gene match. CDR1 is MDHEN and CDR2 is SYDVKM in the germline V gene. The CDR3 nucleotides read TGTGCCATTCAGGGACAGCAGCCGAACACTGAAGCTTTCTTT. Its translation is CAIQGQQPNTEAFF.

This clonotype was observed a handful of times. The chain recombines TRBV10-3 with TRBJ2-7, with D tentatively TRBD1 (5 bases). The CDR3 sequence is 13 residues long. V lost 10 bases, J lost 0 bases, and 13 bases lay in between. Germline loops: CDR1 ENHRY, CDR2 SYGVKD. The CDR3 loop is CATSTDLSYEQYF. DNA of the CDR3: TGTGCCACCTCGACAGACCTCTCCTACGAGCAGTACTTC.

This clonotype was seen at least ten times. The V and J genes are TRBV12-3 or TRBV12-4 and TRBJ1-1; D is possibly TRBD1 (5 bases). V was cut by 6 bases and J by 5 bases, with 16 bases left in between. The CDR3 has 14 amino acids. The DNA for the CDR3 is TGTGCCAGCAGAACGACAGCTTCGAGTACTGAAGCTTTCTTT. Protein: CASRTTASSTEAFF.

This clonotype has ten or more counts. In nucleotides, the CDR3 is TGCAGTGCTAGACCCGGAATAAATCAGCCCCAGCATTTT. It encodes CSARPGINQPQHF. V usage is TRBV20-1 and J usage is TRBJ1-5; no reliable D call. The V gene's germline CDR1 is DFQATT and CDR2 SNEGSKA (reference sequence). The CDR3 loop spans 13 amino acids. Trimming took 2 bases from V and 4 from J, leaving 9 bases between them.

This clonotype was found a few times. Being one base from a much bigger clone, this may be a read error. CDR3 sequence reads: CASSPDRDTGELFF. The CDR3 nucleotides are TGTGCCAGCAGCCCGGACAGGGACACCGGGGAGCTGTTTTTT. This chain links TRBV13 with TRBJ2-2; 8 bases line up with TRBD1. Germline V lookup: CDR1 PRHDT, CDR2 FYEKMQ (reference sequence). V lost 5 bases to trimming and J lost 3 bases; unmatched junction nucleotides: 2. The CDR3 length is 14 residues.

This clonotype has more than one count but fewer than ten. An end of the junction differs from the germline gene, which may be a read error. This chain joins TRBV7-7 and TRBJ2-1; D call uncertain. This CDR3 is 13 amino acids long. The V gene's germline CDR1 is SSHAT and CDR2 FNYEAQ (reference sequence). In DNA form, the CDR3 reads TGTGCTAGCAGCTTAAGTAAGGTGGATGAGCAGTTCTTC. The encoded protein is CASSLSKVDEQFF.

This clonotype appeared many times. The chain couples TRBV9 to TRBJ2-3; 8 bases agree with TRBD2. Germline V gives CDR1 SGDLS, CDR2 YYNGEE. This CDR3 spans 14 amino acids. The J segment lost 5 bases and the V segment lost 5 bases, leaving 7 bases of the junction unmatched. The chain's CDR3 is CASSPGLGGDTQYF. DNA for the CDR3: TGTGCCAGCAGTCCGGGACTAGGAGGAGATACGCAGTATTTT.

This clonotype was seen ten or more times. The CDR3 region has the DNA TGTGCCAGCAGTTTTAGAAGCGGGGGGTACGCGAACACCGGGGAGCTGTTTTTT. This codes for CASSFRSGGYANTGELFF. V gene TRBV12-3 or TRBV12-4 combines with J gene TRBJ2-2, with TRBD2 matching 9 bases. J gave up 0 bases and V 3 bases, and 8 bases lay outside the gene matches. The CDR3 length is 18 residues.

This clonotype turned up a few times. This chain joins TRBV18 and TRBJ2-1; 7 bases fit TRBD2. This CDR3 is 13 amino acids long. V was clipped by 0 bases and J by 9 bases; unmatched bases: 2. Germline V CDR1 and CDR2: KGHSH, LQKENI. This CDR3 is CASSPPGGLEQFF. DNA for the CDR3: TGTGCCAGCTCACCACCGGGAGGGCTTGAGCAGTTCTTC.

The V gene is TRBV6-6, the J gene TRBJ1-1; TRBD1 is a possible D gene (6 bases). Germline loops: CDR1 MNHNY, CDR2 SVGAGI (reference sequence). V shed 2 bases and J shed 5 bases, with 9 bases lying between them. The CDR3 totals 13 residues. DNA for the CDR3: TGTGCCAGCAGTTACAACAGGGATACTGAAGCTTTCTTT. This sequence encodes CASSYNRDTEAFF.

The sample holds many counts of this clonotype. This sequence joins TRBV6-1 and TRBJ2-2, with 15 bases matching TRBD2. Germline CDR1 MNHNS, CDR2 SASEGT. After removal of 7 bases from V and 2 bases from J, the junction contained 11 bases not matched to a gene. The CDR3 sequence is 19 residues long. CDR3 protein: CASIRDGLAGGENTGELFF. For the CDR3, the DNA is TGTGCCAGCATCCGGGACGGACTAGCGGGAGGGGAAAACACCGGGGAGCTGTTTTTT.